This TCR beta chain was recorded in a study of T cells after yellow fever vaccination. Background on the study: Fractions low in cell number were prepared with SMART-Seq v4 Ultra Low Input.

This clonotype was counted only a few times. Its specificity is unknown. Whole-study findings and limits: A limited proportion of clonotypes was detected within both the CD4 and CD8 compartments. Within FACS-sorted repertoires, abundant clonotypes contaminating from the bulk population could be present.

CDR3 length: 16 residues. The ends were cut back, 4 bases at V and 1 base at J, with 12 bases in the middle. Germline CDR1 SGHRS, CDR2 YFSETQ. The study made its TCR cDNA through 5'RACE template switching. That step introduced a universal primer site along with UMIs. From the 5' RACE reads, TCRdb called clonotypes with MiXCR, one entry per CDR3 protein. The sample lists around 120,000 distinct CDR3 sequences; around 7.2% were seen once. The material was CD4+ T cells sorted from PBMCs, obtained about 41 days after the first yellow fever vaccination. J is TRBJ2-6 and V is TRBV5-1, with D perhaps TRBD2 (5 bases). The sequence was collected from a man younger than 35 who received the YFV17D yellow fever vaccine. The CDR3 loop is CASSLGVWSGANVLTF. As DNA, the CDR3 is TGCGCCAGCAGCCTCGGGGTCTGGTCTGGGGCCAACGTCCTGACTTTC. The full variable domain, its missing parts supplied by reference TRBV5-1 and TRBJ2-6, is KAGVTQTPRYLIKTRGQQVTLSCSPISGHRSVSWYQQTPGQGLQFLFEYFSETQRNKGNFPGRFSGRQFSNSRSEMNVSTLELGDSALYLCASSLGVWSGANVLTFGAGSRLTVL.